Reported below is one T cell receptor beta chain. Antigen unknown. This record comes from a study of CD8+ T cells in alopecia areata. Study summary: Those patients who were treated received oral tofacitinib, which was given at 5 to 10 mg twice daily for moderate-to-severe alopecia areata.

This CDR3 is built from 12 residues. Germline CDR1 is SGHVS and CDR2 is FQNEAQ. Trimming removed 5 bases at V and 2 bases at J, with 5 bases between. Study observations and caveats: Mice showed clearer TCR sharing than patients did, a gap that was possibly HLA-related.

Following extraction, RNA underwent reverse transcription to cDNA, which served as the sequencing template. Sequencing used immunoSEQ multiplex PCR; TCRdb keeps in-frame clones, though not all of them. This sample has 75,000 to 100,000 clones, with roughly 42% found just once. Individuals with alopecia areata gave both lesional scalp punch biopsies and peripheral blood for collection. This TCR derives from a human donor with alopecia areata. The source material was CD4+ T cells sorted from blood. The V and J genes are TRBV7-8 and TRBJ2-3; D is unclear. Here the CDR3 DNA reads TGTGCCAGCAGCCCTTACACAGATACGCAGTATTTT. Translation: CASSPYTDTQYF.